This note documents a single T cell receptor beta chain sequence. This clone was seen more than once but under ten times. Its antigen is not yet known. The sample holds no much larger clone one base away, and base qualities are not on file. The sample belongs to a study of cytotoxic CD8 clonotypes in ibrutinib-treated CLL (TCRdb year 2021). For the wider study: In this cohort, some 16 patients were treatment-naive and approximately twelve were relapsed/refractory, while approximately 18 had unmutated IGHV. An average of 255,043 productive templates and approximately 91,000 productive rearrangements was obtained per sample. Cryopreserved peripheral blood mononuclear cells were collected at three points: before therapy, at response, and at either sustained remission or disease progression. Of the roughly 86 people in the trial, around 25 had longitudinal samples available. Response samples were taken after a median of about a year on treatment, ranging from about 6 to 40 months. Patients were still on ibrutinib when every remission and progressive disease sample was collected. Responses were partial in 25 or so patients and complete in 2; after median approximately 5.5 years follow-up, approximately 15 stayed in remission and approximately twelve progressed.

In the paper's terms, the time point label means: roughly 2 years on ibrutinib. For TCR beta library preparation, roughly 2.2 micrograms of genomic DNA was extracted from cryopreserved PBMCs. High-throughput TCR beta sequencing was performed on longitudinal blood samples from CLL patients receiving ibrutinib monotherapy. The patients took part in an open-label, single-center phase 2 trial of ibrutinib monotherapy. On a MiSeq, deep resolution sequencing aimed for a depth between 1 in 1 million and 1 in 200,000 T cells, with each clonotype covered approximately 10x on average. The immunoSEQ hsTCRB Kit was used to generate the TCR beta libraries. The paper's data handling went like this. The data were analyzed with ImmunoSEQ Analyzer and ImmunoSEQ Data Assistant, and V, D and J gene assignments followed IMGT definitions. Clonality, which ranges from 0 to 1, was calculated as one minus the normalized Shannon entropy of productive rearrangement frequencies. Public clonotype analysis was restricted to overrepresented clonotypes comprising at least 0.05% of each patient's repertoire. Some 14 age-matched healthy donor repertoires from immuneACCESS served as clonality controls. TCRdb provides this immuneACCESS table in a form limited to in-frame rearrangements. Some clones are lacking; in checked studies, under half of them reflect an unresolved V gene, and why the rest are absent is not known. Clonal size and the V and J genes are those of that table, whereas D and trimming came from the DNA. The sample yields approximately 200,000 clones; over 55% were counted once. Clones ranked in the top ten supply over 10% of the sample.

The CDR3 spans 13 residues, from the cysteine through the phenylalanine. Only the CDR3 DNA stays, 39 bases, in frame from base 1. The germline V gene gives CDR1 as SGHVS and CDR2 as FQNEAQ. Trimming removed 7 bases from V and 2 bases from J, leaving 9 bases between the germline ends. Findings and caveats that apply to the study as a whole: Public clonotypes were rare and either shrank or stayed stable during treatment, and the rise in clonality at ibrutinib response reflected expansion of private clonotypes. Lymph node repertoires were not examined, and the timing of sampling was not matched between patients in sustained remission and those whose disease progressed. Baseline clonality was found to be higher than that of age-matched healthy donors and was strongly correlated with circulating CD8+ T-cell counts. Clonality increased at ibrutinib response, stayed stable in sustained remission, and fell back toward baseline at progression.

The source was PBMCs, collected after 24 months of ibrutinib treatment. This sequence originates from a human donor with chronic lymphocytic leukemia. Rearrangement joined TRBV7-8 to TRBJ1-5, and possibly TRBD1, on 5 matching bases. Here is the DNA: TGTGCCAGCACGGGAGGGGGCAATCAGCCCCAGCATTTT. Translation gives CASTGGGNQPQHF.